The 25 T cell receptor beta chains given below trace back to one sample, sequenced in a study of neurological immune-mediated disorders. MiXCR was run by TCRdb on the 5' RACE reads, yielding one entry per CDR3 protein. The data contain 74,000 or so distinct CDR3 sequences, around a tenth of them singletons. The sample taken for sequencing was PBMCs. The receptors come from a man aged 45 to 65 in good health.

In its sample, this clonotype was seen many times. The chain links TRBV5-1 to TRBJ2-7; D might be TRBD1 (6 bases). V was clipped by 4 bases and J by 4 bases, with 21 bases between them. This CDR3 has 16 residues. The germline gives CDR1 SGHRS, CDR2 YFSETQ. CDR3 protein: CASSRTGTPNFYEQYF. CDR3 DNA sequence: TGCGCCAGCAGCCGCACCGGGACACCCAATTTTTACGAGCAGTACTTC.

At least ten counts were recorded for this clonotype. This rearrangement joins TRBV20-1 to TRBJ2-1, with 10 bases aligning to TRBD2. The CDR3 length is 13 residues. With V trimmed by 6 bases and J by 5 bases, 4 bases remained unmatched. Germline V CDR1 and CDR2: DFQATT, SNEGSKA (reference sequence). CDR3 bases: TGCAGTGCATCAAGCGGGGGGGACAATGAGCAGTTCTTC. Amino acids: CSASSGGDNEQFF.

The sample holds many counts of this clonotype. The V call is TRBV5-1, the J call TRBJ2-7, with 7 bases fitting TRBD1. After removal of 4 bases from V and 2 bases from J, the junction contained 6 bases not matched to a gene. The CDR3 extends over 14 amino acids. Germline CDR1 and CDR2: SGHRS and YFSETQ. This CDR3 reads CASSRGQETYEQYF. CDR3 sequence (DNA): TGCGCCAGCAGCCGCGGACAGGAGACCTACGAGCAGTACTTC.

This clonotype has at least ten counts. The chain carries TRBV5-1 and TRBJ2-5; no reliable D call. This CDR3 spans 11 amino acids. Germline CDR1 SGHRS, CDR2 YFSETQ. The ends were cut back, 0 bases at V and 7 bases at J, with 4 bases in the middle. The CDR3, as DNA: TGCGCCAGCAGCTTGGATGGGACCCAGTACTTC. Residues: CASSLDGTQYF.

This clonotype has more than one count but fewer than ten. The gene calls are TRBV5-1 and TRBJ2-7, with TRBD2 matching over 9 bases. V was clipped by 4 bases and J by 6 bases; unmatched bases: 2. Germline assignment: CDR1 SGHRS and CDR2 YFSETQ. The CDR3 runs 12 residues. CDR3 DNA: TGCGCCAGCAGCCCTAGCGGGGTCGAGCAGTACTTC. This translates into CASSPSGVEQYF.

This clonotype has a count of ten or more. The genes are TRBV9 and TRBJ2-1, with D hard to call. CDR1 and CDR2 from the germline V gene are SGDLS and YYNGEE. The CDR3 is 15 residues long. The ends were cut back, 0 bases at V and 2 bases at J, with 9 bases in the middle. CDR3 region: CASSVDSGAYNEQFF. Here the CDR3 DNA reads TGTGCCAGCAGCGTAGATTCAGGAGCCTACAATGAGCAGTTCTTC.

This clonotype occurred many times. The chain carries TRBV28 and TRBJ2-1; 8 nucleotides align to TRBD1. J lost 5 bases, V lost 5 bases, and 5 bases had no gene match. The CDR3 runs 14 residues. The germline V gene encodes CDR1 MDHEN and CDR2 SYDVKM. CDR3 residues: CASSHPTGDNEQFF. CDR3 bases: TGTGCCAGCAGTCATCCGACAGGGGACAATGAGCAGTTCTTC. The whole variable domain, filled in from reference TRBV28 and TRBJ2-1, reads DVKVTQSSRYLVKRTGEKVFLECVQDMDHENMFWYRQDPGLGLRLIYFSYDVKMKEKGDIPEGYSVSREKKERFSLILESASTNQTSMYLCASSHPTGDNEQFFGPGTRLTVL.

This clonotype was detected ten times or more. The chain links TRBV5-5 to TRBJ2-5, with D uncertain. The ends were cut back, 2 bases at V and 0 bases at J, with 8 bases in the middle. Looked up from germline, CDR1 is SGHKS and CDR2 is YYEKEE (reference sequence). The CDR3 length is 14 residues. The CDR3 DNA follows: TGTGCCAGCAGCTTTATTCAGTACCAAGAGACCCAGTACTTC. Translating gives CASSFIQYQETQYF.

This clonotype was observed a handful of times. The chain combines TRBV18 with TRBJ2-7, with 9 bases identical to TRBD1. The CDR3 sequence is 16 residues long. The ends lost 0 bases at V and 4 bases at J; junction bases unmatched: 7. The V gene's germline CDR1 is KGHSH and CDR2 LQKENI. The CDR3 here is CASSPPGGTGLYEQYF. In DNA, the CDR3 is TGTGCCAGCTCACCACCGGGCGGGACAGGGCTATACGAGCAGTACTTC. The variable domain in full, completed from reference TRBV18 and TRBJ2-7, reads NAGVMQNPRHLVRRRGQEARLRCSPMKGHSHVYWYRQLPEEGLKFMVYLQKENIIDESGMPKERFSAEFPKEGPSILRIQQVVRGDSAAYFCASSPPGGTGLYEQYFGPGTRLTVT.

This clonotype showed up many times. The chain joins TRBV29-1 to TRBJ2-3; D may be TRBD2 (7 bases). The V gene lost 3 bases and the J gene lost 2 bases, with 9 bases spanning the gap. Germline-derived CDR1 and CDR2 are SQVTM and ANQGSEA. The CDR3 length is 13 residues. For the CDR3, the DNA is TGCAGCGTTGACCGGGGGGCCACAGATACGCAGTATTTT. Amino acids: CSVDRGATDTQYF.

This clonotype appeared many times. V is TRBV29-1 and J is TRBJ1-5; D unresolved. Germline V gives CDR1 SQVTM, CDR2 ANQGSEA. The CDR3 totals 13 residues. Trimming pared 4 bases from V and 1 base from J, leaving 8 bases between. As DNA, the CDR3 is TGCAGCGTTGTTGCGGGGAGCAATCAGCCCCAGCATTTT. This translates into CSVVAGSNQPQHF.

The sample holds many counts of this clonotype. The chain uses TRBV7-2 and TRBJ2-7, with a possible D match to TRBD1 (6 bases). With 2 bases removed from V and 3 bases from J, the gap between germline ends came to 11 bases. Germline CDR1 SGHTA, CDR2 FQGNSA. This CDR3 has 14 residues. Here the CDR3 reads CASSLRDKNYEQYF. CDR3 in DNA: TGTGCCAGCAGCTTAAGGGACAAAAACTACGAGCAGTACTTC.

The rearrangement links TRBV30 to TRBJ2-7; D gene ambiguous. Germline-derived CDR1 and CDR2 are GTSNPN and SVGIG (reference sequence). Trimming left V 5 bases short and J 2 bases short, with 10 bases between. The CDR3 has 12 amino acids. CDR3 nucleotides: TGTGCCTGGTCGGGTCTGACCTACGAGCAGTACTTC. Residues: CAWSGLTYEQYF.

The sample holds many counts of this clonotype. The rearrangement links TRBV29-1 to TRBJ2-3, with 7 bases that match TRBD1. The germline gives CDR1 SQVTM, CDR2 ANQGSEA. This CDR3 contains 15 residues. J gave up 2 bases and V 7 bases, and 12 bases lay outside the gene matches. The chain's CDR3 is CSAPIQGPLTDTQYF. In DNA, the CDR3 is TGCAGCGCGCCGATACAGGGGCCCCTCACAGATACGCAGTATTTT.

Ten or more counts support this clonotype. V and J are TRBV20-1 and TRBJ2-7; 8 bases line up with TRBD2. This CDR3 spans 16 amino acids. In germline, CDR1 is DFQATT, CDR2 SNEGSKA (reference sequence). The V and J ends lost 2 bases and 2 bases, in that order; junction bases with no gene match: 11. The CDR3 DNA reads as TGCAGTGCTAGACCTCTGGGGGTAGCGGGGACCTACGAGCAGTACTTC. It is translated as CSARPLGVAGTYEQYF.

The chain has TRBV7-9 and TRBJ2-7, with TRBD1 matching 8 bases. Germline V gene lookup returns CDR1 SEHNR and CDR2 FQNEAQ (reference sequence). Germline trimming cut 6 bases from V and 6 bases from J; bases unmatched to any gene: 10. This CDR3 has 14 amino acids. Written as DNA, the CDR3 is TGTGCCAGCAGGACAGGGGCGATTAGGGGCGAGCAGTACTTC. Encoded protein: CASRTGAIRGEQYF.

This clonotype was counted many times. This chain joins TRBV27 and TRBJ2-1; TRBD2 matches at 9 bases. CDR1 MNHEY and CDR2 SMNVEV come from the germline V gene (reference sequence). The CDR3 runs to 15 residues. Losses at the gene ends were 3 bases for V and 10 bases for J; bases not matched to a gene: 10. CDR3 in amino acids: CASSLMTSGLGEQFF. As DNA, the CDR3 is TGTGCCAGCAGTTTGATGACTAGCGGTTTAGGGGAGCAGTTCTTC.

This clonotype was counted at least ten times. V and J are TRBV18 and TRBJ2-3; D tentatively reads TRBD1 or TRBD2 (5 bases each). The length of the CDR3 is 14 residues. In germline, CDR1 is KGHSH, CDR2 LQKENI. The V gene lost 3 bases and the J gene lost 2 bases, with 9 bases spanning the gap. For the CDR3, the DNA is TGTGCCAGCTCACCGGGACCATTCACAGATACGCAGTATTTT. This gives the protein CASSPGPFTDTQYF.

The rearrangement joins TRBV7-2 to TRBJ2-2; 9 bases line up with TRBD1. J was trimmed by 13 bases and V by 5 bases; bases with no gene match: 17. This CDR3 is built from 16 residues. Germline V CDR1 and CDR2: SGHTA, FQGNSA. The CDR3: CASSTPGTGTTRVLFF. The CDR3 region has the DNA TGTGCCAGCAGCACTCCCGGGACAGGGACGACCCGGGTGCTGTTTTTT.

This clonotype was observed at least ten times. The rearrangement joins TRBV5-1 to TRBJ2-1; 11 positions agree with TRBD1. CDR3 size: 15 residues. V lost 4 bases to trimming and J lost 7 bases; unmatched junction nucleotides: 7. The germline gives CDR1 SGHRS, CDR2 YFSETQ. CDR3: CASSGGQGARNEQFF. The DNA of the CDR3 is TGCGCCAGCAGCGGCGGACAGGGGGCTAGGAATGAGCAGTTCTTC.

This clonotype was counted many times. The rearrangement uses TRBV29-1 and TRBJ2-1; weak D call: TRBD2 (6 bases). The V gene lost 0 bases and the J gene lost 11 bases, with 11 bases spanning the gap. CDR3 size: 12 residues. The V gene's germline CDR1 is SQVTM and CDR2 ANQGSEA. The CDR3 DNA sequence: TGCAGCGTTGAAGACGTGGGGAGGCAGCAGTTCTTC. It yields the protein CSVEDVGRQQFF.

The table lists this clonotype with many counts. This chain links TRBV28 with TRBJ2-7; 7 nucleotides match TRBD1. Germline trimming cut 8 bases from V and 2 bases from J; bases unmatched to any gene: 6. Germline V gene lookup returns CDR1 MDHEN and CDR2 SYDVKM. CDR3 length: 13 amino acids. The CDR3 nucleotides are TGTGCCAGCCGTGCAGGGGGAACCTACGAGCAGTACTTC. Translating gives CASRAGGTYEQYF.

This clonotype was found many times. The CDR3 is CASSIGPWGYTYEQYF. DNA of the CDR3: TGTGCCAGCAGTATAGGACCTTGGGGTTACACCTACGAGCAGTACTTC. This chain connects TRBV12-3 or TRBV12-4 to TRBJ2-7; no clear D. The CDR3 spans 16 residues. Trimming cost V 5 bases and J 2 bases, with 19 bases left between them.

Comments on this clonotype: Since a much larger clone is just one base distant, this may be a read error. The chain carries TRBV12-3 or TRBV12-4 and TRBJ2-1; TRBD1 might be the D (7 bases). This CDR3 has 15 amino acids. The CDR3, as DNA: TGTGCCAGCACCGAGGGGGGCAGGGGGAGGAATGAGCAGTCCTTC. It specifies CASTEGGRGRNEQSF.

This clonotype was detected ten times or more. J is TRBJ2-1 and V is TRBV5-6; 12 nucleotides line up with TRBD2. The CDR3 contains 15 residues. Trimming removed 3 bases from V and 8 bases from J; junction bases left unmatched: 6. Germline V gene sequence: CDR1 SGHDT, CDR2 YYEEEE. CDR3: CASSSSGGADHEQFF. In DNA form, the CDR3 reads TGTGCCAGCAGCTCTAGCGGGGGGGCCGACCATGAGCAGTTCTTC.